The clone carrying this T cell receptor (beta chain) was detected only a few times. Its antigen is undetermined. CDR1 is SGDLS and CDR2 is YYNGEE in the germline V gene. V lost 0 bases to trimming and J lost 8 bases, with 6 bases between them. The CDR3 loop spans 12 amino acids. The data stem from a study of beta chain features in type 1 diabetes. Expressed TCRB transcripts were sequenced, since all the RNA that had been isolated was reverse transcribed. TCRdb's copy holds only in-frame clones and misses some; the assay was immunoSEQ multiplex PCR. The table has 600,000 to 700,000 clones, approximately 13% seen once. Overall study results and limits: Shortening of TCRB CDR3s, moderate but significant, appeared in all four CD4+ subsets of Type 1 diabetes patients.

The sequenced material came from naive CD4+ T cells from blood. The rearrangement joins TRBV9 to TRBJ2-1; D gene unclear. The clonotype comes from a man younger than 40 with type 1 diabetes. The CDR3 coding sequence is TGTGCCAGCAGCGTAGACCGCCATGAGCAGTTCTTC. Its protein product is CASSVDRHEQFF. The entire variable domain, with the rest obtained from reference TRBV9 and TRBJ2-1, is as follows: DSGVTQTPKHLITATGQRVTLRCSPRSGDLSVYWYQQSLDQGLQFLIQYYNGEERAKGNILERFSAQQFPDLHSELNLSSLELGDSALYFCASSVDRHEQFFGPGTRLTVL.